This T cell receptor (beta chain) was found in a study of neurological immune-mediated disorders. Germline CDR1 SQVTM, CDR2 ANQGSEA. This CDR3 has 13 amino acids. Trimming took 4 bases from V and 4 from J; bases not matched to a gene: 4. TCRdb fed the 5' RACE reads into MiXCR, producing one record per CDR3 protein. The table has approximately 80,000 distinct CDR3 sequences, about 4% seen once. This clonotype was detected many times. The time point is: longitudinal time-point 3. V is TRBV29-1 and J is TRBJ2-3; 8 bases match TRBD2. The sequence was collected from a woman in her sixties or seventies with multiple sclerosis. The source material was PBMCs. The CDR3 DNA reads as TGCAGCGTTGTCGGGGGGGTCTCAGATACGCAGTATTTT. Amino acid sequence: CSVVGGVSDTQYF.